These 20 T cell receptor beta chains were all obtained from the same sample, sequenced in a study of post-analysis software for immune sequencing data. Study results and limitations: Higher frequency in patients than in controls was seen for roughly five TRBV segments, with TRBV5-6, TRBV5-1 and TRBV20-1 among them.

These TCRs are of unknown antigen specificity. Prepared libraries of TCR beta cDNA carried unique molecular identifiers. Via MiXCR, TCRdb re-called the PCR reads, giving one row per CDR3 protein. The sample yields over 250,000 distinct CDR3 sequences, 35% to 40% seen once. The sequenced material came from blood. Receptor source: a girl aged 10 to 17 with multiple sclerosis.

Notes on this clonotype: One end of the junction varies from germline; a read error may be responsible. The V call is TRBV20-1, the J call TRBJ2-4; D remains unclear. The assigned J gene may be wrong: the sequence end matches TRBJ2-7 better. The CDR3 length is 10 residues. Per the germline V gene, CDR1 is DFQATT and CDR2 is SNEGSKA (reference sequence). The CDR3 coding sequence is TGCAGTGCTTTCTCCGACGAGCAGTACTTC. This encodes CSAFSDEQYF.

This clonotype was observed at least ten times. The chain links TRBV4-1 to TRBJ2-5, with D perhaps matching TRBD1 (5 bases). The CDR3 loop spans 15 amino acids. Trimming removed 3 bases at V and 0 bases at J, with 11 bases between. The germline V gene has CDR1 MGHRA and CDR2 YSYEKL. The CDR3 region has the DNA TGCGCCAGCAGCCAGGCGACAGCGTACCAAGAGACCCAGTACTTC. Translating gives CASSQATAYQETQYF.

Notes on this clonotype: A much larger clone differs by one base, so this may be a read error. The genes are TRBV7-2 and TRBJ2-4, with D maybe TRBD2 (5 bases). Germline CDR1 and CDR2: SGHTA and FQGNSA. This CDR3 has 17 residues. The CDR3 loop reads CASSLSVRGLAKDIQYF. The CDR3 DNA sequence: TGTGCCAGCAGCTTGAGCGTACGTGGGCTAGCCAAAGACATTCAGTACTTC.

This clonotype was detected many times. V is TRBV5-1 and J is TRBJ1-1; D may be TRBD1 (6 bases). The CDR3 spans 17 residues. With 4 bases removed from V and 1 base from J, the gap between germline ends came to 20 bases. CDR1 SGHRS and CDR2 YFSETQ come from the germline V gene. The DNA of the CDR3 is TGCGCCAGCAGCGGGCCCAGCGGGCAGGGGAAGAACACTGAAGCTTTCTTT. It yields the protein CASSGPSGQGKNTEAFF.

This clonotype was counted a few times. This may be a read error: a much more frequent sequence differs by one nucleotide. CDR3 bases: TGTGCCAGCAGCTTCCTTTCGGGACTAGCGAGTGGGAATGAGCAGTTCTTC. Protein: CASSFLSGLASGNEQFF. This chain joins TRBV11-2 and TRBJ2-1, with TRBD2 identical over 10 bases. Germline V lookup: CDR1 SGHAT, CDR2 FQNNGV. This CDR3 is built from 17 residues. Trimming took 3 bases from V and 7 from J; bases not matched to a gene: 12.

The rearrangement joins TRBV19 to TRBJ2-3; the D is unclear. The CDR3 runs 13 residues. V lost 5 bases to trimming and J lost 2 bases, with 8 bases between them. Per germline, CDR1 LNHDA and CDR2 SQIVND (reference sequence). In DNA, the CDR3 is TGTGCCAGTAGTCCGGAATACACAGATACGCAGTATTTT. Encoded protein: CASSPEYTDTQYF. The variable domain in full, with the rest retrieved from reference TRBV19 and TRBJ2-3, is DGGITQSPKYLFRKEGQNVTLSCEQNLNHDAMYWYRQDPGQGLRLIYYSQIVNDFQKGDIAEGYSVSREKKESFPLTVTSAQKNPTAFYLCASSPEYTDTQYFGPGTRLTVL.

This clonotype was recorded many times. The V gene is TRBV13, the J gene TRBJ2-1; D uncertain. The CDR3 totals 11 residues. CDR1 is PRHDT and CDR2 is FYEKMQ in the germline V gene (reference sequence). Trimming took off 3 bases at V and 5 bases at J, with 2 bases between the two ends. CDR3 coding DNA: TGTGCCAGCAGCTTCCACAATGAGCAGTTCTTC. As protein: CASSFHNEQFF. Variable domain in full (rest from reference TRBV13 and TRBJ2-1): AAGVIQSPRHLIKEKRETATLKCYPIPRHDTVYWYQQGPGQDPQFLISFYEKMQSDKGSIPDRFSAQQFSDYHSELNMSSLELGDSALYFCASSFHNEQFFGPGTRLTVL.

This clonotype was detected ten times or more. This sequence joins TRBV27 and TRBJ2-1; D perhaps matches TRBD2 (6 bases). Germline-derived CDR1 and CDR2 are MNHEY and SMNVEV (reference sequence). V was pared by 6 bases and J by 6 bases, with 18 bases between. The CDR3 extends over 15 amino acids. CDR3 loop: CASRLRGGKLNEQFF. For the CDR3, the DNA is TGTGCCAGCAGACTCCGAGGCGGGAAACTCAATGAGCAGTTCTTC.

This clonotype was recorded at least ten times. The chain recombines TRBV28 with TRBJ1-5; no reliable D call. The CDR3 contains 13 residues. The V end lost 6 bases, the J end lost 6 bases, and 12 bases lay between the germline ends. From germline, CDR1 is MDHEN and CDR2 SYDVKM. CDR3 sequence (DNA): TGTGCCAGCAGCCCCAGGTTAATTCAGCCCCAGCATTTT. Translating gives CASSPRLIQPQHF.

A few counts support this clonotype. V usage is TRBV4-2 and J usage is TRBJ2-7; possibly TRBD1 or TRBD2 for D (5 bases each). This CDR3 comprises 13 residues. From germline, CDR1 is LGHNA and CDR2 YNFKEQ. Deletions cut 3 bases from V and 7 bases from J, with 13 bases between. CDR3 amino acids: CASSHVPGAEQYF. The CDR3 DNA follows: TGTGCCAGCAGCCATGTCCCCGGGGCTGAGCAGTACTTC.

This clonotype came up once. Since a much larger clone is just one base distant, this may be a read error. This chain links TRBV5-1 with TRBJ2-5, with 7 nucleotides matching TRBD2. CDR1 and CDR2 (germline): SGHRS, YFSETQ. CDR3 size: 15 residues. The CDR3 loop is CAGSSYSGPQETQYF. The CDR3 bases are TGCGCCGGCAGCTCCTATAGCGGGCCCCAAGAGACCCAGTACTTC.

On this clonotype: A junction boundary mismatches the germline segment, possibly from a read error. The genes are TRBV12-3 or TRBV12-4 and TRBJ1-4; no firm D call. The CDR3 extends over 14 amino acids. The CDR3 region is CASSFGHTNEKRFF. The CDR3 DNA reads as TGTGCCAGCAGTTTCGGTCATACGAATGAAAAACGGTTTTTT.

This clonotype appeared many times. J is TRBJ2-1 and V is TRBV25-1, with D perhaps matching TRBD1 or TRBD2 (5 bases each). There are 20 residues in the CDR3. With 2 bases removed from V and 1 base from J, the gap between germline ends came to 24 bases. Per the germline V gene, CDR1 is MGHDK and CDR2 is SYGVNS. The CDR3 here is CASSETGRDGSLESYNEQFF. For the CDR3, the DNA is TGTGCCAGCAGTGAAACGGGTCGGGACGGATCCTTAGAGTCCTACAATGAGCAGTTCTTC.

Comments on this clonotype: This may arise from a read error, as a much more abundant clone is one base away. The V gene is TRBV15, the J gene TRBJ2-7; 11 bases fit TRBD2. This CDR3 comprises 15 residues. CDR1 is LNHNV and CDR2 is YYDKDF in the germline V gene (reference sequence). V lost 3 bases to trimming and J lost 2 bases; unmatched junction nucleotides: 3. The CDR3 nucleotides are TGTGCCACCAGCAGTGAACTAGCGGGAGCCTACGAGCAGTACTTC. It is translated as CATSSELAGAYEQYF.

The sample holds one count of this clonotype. CDR3 loop: CASSYGTGTGAYEQYF. In nucleotides, the CDR3 is TGTGCCAGCAGTTACGGCACAGGGACAGGAGCCTACGAGCAGTACTTC. This chain connects TRBV6-5 to TRBJ2-7, with 8 bases matching TRBD1. This CDR3 spans 16 amino acids. Germline trimming cut 2 bases from V and 2 bases from J; bases unmatched to any gene: 8. Germline V gives CDR1 MNHEY, CDR2 SVGAGI.

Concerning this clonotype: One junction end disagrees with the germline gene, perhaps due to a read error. The CDR3 sequence: CASSRTGGNYGYIF. CDR3 DNA: TGTGCCAGCAGCCGGACGGGAGGGAACTATGGCTACATCTTC. The V and J genes are TRBV3-1 and TRBJ1-2; the D is unclear. Germline V CDR1 and CDR2: LGHDT, YNNKEL (reference sequence). The CDR3 is 14 residues long.

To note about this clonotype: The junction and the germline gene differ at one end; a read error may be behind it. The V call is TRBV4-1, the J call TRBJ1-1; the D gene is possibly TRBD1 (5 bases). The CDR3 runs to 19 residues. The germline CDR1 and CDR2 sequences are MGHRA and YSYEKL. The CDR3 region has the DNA TGCGCCAGCGGCCAAGCCCCTCTCAGCAAGGGGTCCCTCGACGCTGAAGCTTTCTTT. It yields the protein CASGQAPLSKGSLDAEAFF.

This chain's CDR3 is CASSPDRGVGGRLGTQYF. Here the CDR3 DNA reads TGTGCCAGCAGCCCCGACCGGGGTGTTGGGGGAAGATTGGGGACCCAGTACTTC. V is TRBV28 and J is TRBJ2-5; D may match TRBD1 or TRBD2 (5 bases each). Germline lookup yields CDR1 MDHEN and CDR2 SYDVKM. V shed 6 bases and J shed 7 bases, with 30 bases lying between them. This CDR3 has 18 residues.

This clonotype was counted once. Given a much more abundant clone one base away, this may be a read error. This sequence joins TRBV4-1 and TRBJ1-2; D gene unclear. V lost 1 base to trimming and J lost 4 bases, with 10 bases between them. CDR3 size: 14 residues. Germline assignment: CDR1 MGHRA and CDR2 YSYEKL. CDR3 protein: CASSQGHTAYGYTF. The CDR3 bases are TGCGCCAGCAGCCAAGGGCACACTGCCTATGGCTACACCTTC.

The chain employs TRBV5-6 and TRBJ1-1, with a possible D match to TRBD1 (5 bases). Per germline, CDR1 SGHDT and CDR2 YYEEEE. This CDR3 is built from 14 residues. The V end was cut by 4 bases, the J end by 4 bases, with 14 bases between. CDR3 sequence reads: CASSPSHQGTEAFF. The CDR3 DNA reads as TGTGCCAGCAGCCCAAGTCACCAGGGCACTGAAGCTTTCTTT.